This passage covers 30 T cell receptor beta chains from one sample sequenced in a study of blood T cell repertoires in COVID-19 (dated by TCRdb to the early 2020s). Preparation of the library involved the immunoSEQ multiplex PCR assay. Drawn from immuneACCESS, this table holds only the in-frame rearrangements with V and J called that TCRdb kept. Clones are partly lost; checked studies trace under half to an unresolved V gene and leave the rest unexplained. This sample is represented by 380,000 or so clones; about 88% of them were singletons. The top ten clones comprise less than 9% of the sample. The sequenced sample was peripheral blood. The source is a woman in her sixties with COVID-19, enrolled during active disease.

This chain connects TRBV2 to TRBJ2-1; 12 nucleotides match TRBD2. The CDR3 is 16 amino acids. V shed 9 bases and J 0 bases; nucleotides not matched to a gene: 6. Germline-derived CDR1 and CDR2 are SNHLY and FYNNEI. The CDR3 sequence: CASRTSGAGSYNEQFF. DNA for the CDR3: TGTGCCAGTAGGACTAGCGGGGCCGGCTCCTACAATGAGCAGTTCTTC. The full variable domain, completed using reference TRBV2 and TRBJ2-1, is EPEVTQTPSHQVTQMGQEVILRCVPISNHLYFYWYRQILGQKVEFLVSFYNNEISEKSEIFDDQFSVERPDGSNFTLKIRSTKLEDSAMYFCASRTSGAGSYNEQFFGPGTRLTVL.

V and J are TRBV18 and TRBJ2-3; unclear D gene. This CDR3 has 14 residues. The ends were cut back, 3 bases at V and 1 base at J, with 8 bases in the middle. Germline V CDR1 and CDR2: KGHSH, LQKENI. The CDR3 spells CASSPNSGTDTQYF. The CDR3 nucleotides read TGTGCCAGCTCACCGAATTCAGGCACAGATACGCAGTATTTT.

V usage is TRBV11-2 and J usage is TRBJ1-1; D is undetermined. Trimming stripped 2 bases from V and 6 bases from J, with 7 bases between. Germline V gives CDR1 SGHAT, CDR2 FQNNGV. The CDR3 totals 12 residues. The CDR3 sequence is CASSLLGSEAFF. CDR3 nucleotide sequence: TGTGCCAGCAGCTTACTTGGCTCTGAAGCTTTCTTT.

The V call is TRBV3-1 (or the pseudogene TRBV3-2), the J call TRBJ1-1; TRBD1 is a possible D gene (6 bases). The CDR3 spans 13 residues. Trimming removed 5 bases at V and 6 bases at J, with 13 bases between. Germline V gene data show CDR1 as LGHDT and CDR2 as YNNKEL (reference sequence). The CDR3 is CASSSTGIAEAFF. DNA for the CDR3: TGTGCCAGCAGCAGTACAGGGATCGCTGAAGCTTTCTTT.

This chain connects TRBV5-6 to TRBJ2-7; D gene unclear. There are 13 residues in the CDR3. CDR1 is SGHDT and CDR2 is YYEEEE in the germline V gene. Trimming cost V 2 bases and J 4 bases, with 10 bases left between them. In DNA form, the CDR3 reads TGTGCCAGCAGCTTCTACAGAGAATACGAGCAGTACTTC. Protein product: CASSFYREYEQYF.

The gene calls are TRBV5-5 and TRBJ2-7, with a possible D match to TRBD1 (6 bases). The V end was cut by 2 bases, the J end by 0 bases, with 15 bases between. CDR3 length equals 16 residues. Germline-derived CDR1 and CDR2 are SGHKS and YYEKEE (reference sequence). The CDR3 DNA reads TGTGCCAGCAGCTTCCCAAAAAGGGACATCTCCTACGAGCAGTACTTC. This encodes CASSFPKRDISYEQYF.

This chain connects TRBV5-5 to TRBJ1-2; possible D gene TRBD1, 5 bases. Germline V CDR1 and CDR2: SGHKS, YYEKEE (reference sequence). There are 15 residues in the CDR3. Trimming removed 0 bases at V and 4 bases at J, with 13 bases between. The CDR3 region has the DNA TGTGCCAGCAGCTTGGACGCGATGGGGCCCTATGGCTACACCTTC. This codes for CASSLDAMGPYGYTF.

The chain joins TRBV11-2 to TRBJ1-5; possible D gene TRBD1, 5 bases. The germline CDR1 and CDR2 sequences are SGHAT and FQNNGV. V was cut by 1 base and J by 5 bases, with 15 bases left in between. The CDR3 extends over 16 amino acids. DNA for the CDR3: TGTGCCAGCAGCTTAGCCGGGGGGACGGGTCATCAGCCCCAGCATTTT. Its translation: CASSLAGGTGHQPQHF.

CDR3 DNA sequence: TGTGCCATCGGACAGGGTATCGTCAATTCACCCCTCCACTTT. Its protein is CAIGQGIVNSPLHF. The rearrangement links TRBV2 to TRBJ1-6; 8 bases are shared with TRBD1. The CDR3 has 14 residues. V gave up 10 bases and J gave up 7 bases; unmatched junction bases: 9. The germline CDR1 and CDR2 sequences are SNHLY and FYNNEI.

The chain combines TRBV18 with TRBJ1-1, with 9 bases fitting TRBD1. This CDR3 spans 13 amino acids. Germline V gene sequence: CDR1 KGHSH, CDR2 LQKENI. V dropped 4 bases and J dropped 8; count of bases not matched to a gene: 5. For the CDR3, the DNA is TGTGCCAGCTCACAGACAGGGGGGGAAGAAGCTTTCTTT. Translation gives CASSQTGGEEAFF.

The chain combines TRBV7-3 with TRBJ1-5; 7 bases line up with TRBD1. The V segment lost 3 bases and the J segment 3 bases; nucleotides outside the gene matches: 14. Germline values: CDR1 SGHTA, CDR2 FQGTGA. The CDR3 has 18 amino acids. The CDR3 coding sequence is TGTGCCAGCAGCTTCCATGTCCTTAGGGACAGCGCCAATCAGCCCCAGCATTTT. Protein sequence: CASSFHVLRDSANQPQHF.

V gene TRBV5-1 combines with J gene TRBJ1-4, with unresolved D. Germline V CDR1 and CDR2: SGHRS, YFSETQ. V was shortened by 7 bases and J by 3 bases, with 10 bases between the two germline ends. The CDR3 sequence is 13 residues long. This chain's CDR3 is CASRSVPNEKLFF. The CDR3 DNA follows: TGCGCCAGCCGTTCGGTCCCTAATGAAAAACTGTTTTTT.

V gene TRBV27 combines with J gene TRBJ1-2; TRBD1 matches 9 bases. V was pared by 0 bases and J by 5 bases, with 1 base of the junction left unmatched. The CDR3 consists of 14 residues. Germline V CDR1 and CDR2: MNHEY, SMNVEV (reference sequence). CDR3 in amino acids: CASSLSGTGYGYTF. CDR3 nucleotides: TGTGCCAGCAGTTTATCAGGGACAGGGTATGGCTACACCTTC.

The rearrangement joins TRBV6-5 to TRBJ1-1; TRBD1 aligns across 7 bases. The V gene end was trimmed by 0 bases and the J gene end by 11 bases; junction bases not matched to a gene: 9. CDR1 and CDR2 (germline): MNHEY, SVGAGI. There are 14 residues in the CDR3. The CDR3 coding sequence is TGTGCCAGCAGTTACTCGAGTGGACAGGCCGGGGCTTTCTTT. As protein: CASSYSSGQAGAFF.

The chain joins TRBV5-1 to TRBJ1-4; D is unresolved. Deletions cut 4 bases from V and 3 bases from J, with 16 bases between. Germline V gene lookup returns CDR1 SGHRS and CDR2 YFSETQ. CDR3 length: 16 amino acids. The CDR3 bases are TGCGCCAGCAGCCCGGGATCAAGTAGGGCTAATGAAAAACTGTTTTTT. It specifies CASSPGSSRANEKLFF.

The rearrangement uses TRBV30 and TRBJ1-2; tentatively, D is TRBD1 (6 bases). Per the germline V gene, CDR1 is GTSNPN and CDR2 is SVGIG (reference sequence). Trimming took off 1 base at V and 8 bases at J, with 17 bases between the two ends. The length of the CDR3 is 14 residues. The CDR3 DNA sequence: TGTGCCTGGAGTGCCACCCCAACAGGGACCGGCTACACCTTC. It codes for CAWSATPTGTGYTF.

The gene calls are TRBV7-9 and TRBJ2-1; tentatively, D is TRBD2 (6 bases). Germline V CDR1 and CDR2: SEHNR, FQNEAQ (reference sequence). The CDR3 consists of 12 residues. Trimming stripped 3 bases from V and 10 bases from J, with 10 bases between. The CDR3 nucleotides read TGTGCCAGCAGCTTTAGGGCGGGGGAGCAGTTCTTC. Amino acid sequence: CASSFRAGEQFF. Together with reference TRBV7-9 and TRBJ2-1, the CDR3 gives the full variable domain: DTGVSQNPRHKITKRGQNVTFRCDPISEHNRLYWYRQTLGQGPEFLTYFQNEAQLEKSRLLSDRFSAERPKGSFSTLEIQRTEQGDSAMYLCASSFRAGEQFFGPGTRLTVL.

This chain joins TRBV6-5 and TRBJ2-4; 7 nucleotides line up with TRBD1. Looked up from germline, CDR1 is MNHEY and CDR2 is SVGAGI. The CDR3 spans 13 residues. V shed 4 bases, J shed 9 bases, and the junction held 6 bases outside the gene matches. CDR3 protein: CASSLQGRGIQYF. CDR3 in DNA: TGTGCCAGCAGTTTACAGGGGCGCGGCATTCAGTACTTC.

The genes are TRBV7-2 and TRBJ2-5, with 9 nucleotides matching TRBD1. This CDR3 comprises 15 residues. With V trimmed by 1 base and J by 3 bases, 3 bases remained unmatched. Germline CDR1 reads SGHTA; CDR2 reads FQGNSA. Here the CDR3 reads CASSLGGTGKETQYF. For the CDR3, the DNA is TGTGCCAGCAGCTTAGGGGGGACAGGGAAAGAGACCCAGTACTTC.

The rearrangement links TRBV7-3 to TRBJ2-5; D may be TRBD2 (6 bases). The V end was cut by 5 bases, the J end by 7 bases, with 17 bases between. This CDR3 contains 14 residues. CDR1 and CDR2 (germline): SGHTA, FQGTGA. This chain's CDR3 is CASSPRGGLMTQYF. Here the CDR3 DNA reads TGTGCCAGCAGCCCCCGCGGAGGGTTAATGACCCAGTACTTC. Supplemented by reference TRBV7-3 and TRBJ2-5, the full variable domain reads GAGVSQTPSNKVTEKGKYVELRCDPISGHTALYWYRQSLGQGPEFLIYFQGTGAADDSGLPNDRFFAVRPEGSVSTLKIQRTERGDSAVYLCASSPRGGLMTQYFGPGTRLLVL.

V usage is TRBV5-5 and J usage is TRBJ2-1; 8 nucleotides align to TRBD2. Germline V gives CDR1 SGHKS, CDR2 YYEKEE (reference sequence). The CDR3 totals 16 residues. V gave up 3 bases and J gave up 1 base; unmatched junction bases: 6. The CDR3: CASSSGLASSYNEQFF. CDR3 in DNA: TGTGCCAGCAGCTCCGGACTAGCCTCTTCCTACAATGAGCAGTTCTTC.

A remark on this clone: The sample holds other DNA sequences that translate to the same CDR3. The chain recombines TRBV7-3 with TRBJ2-7; 9 bases fit TRBD2. The CDR3 runs 15 residues. Trimming cost V 2 bases and J 2 bases; bases outside gene matches: 4. Germline CDR1 and CDR2: SGHTA and FQGTGA. In DNA, the CDR3 is TGTGCCAGCAGCTTAGGCCCTAGCGGGGCCTACGAGCAGTACTTC. It codes for CASSLGPSGAYEQYF.

The V and J genes are TRBV28 and TRBJ1-2; 7 bases match TRBD1. Per germline, CDR1 MDHEN and CDR2 SYDVKM. The CDR3 runs to 15 residues. V shed 3 bases, J shed 5 bases, and the junction held 9 bases outside the gene matches. The CDR3 DNA reads as TGTGCCAGCAGTTTGTCCCTTGGACAGGAGTATGGCTACACCTTC. This translates into CASSLSLGQEYGYTF.

The rearrangement links TRBV5-1 to TRBJ1-1, with 9 positions matching TRBD1. Germline lookup yields CDR1 SGHRS and CDR2 YFSETQ. The CDR3 sequence is 16 residues long. Unmatched junction bases numbered 11, after V lost 3 bases and J lost 5 bases. This CDR3 reads CASSSGQGTAGTEAFF. The CDR3 coding sequence is TGCGCCAGCAGCTCGGGACAGGGAACCGCGGGAACTGAAGCTTTCTTT.

The rearrangement joins TRBV4-1 to TRBJ2-5; 8 positions match TRBD2. Trimming removed 6 bases from V and 5 bases from J; junction bases left unmatched: 8. This CDR3 is 14 amino acids long. The germline V gene encodes CDR1 MGHRA and CDR2 YSYEKL. The CDR3 sequence is CASRPGGAGETQYF. The CDR3 coding sequence is TGCGCCAGCAGGCCCGGGGGGGCCGGGGAGACCCAGTACTTC.

V usage is TRBV13 and J usage is TRBJ2-3; 8 nucleotides match TRBD2. The junction had 8 bases not matched to a gene; V was cut back by 3 bases and J by 6 bases. The CDR3 is made up of 15 amino acids. Germline CDR1 is PRHDT and CDR2 is FYEKMQ (reference sequence). The DNA of the CDR3 is TGTGCCAGCAGCTTGTCAGCGGGGGCGGAGGATACGCAGTATTTT. Encoded protein: CASSLSAGAEDTQYF.

The rearrangement links TRBV6-5 to TRBJ1-6; D uncertain. The CDR3 sequence is 15 residues long. Trimming shortened V by 0 bases and J by 9 bases, and 12 bases separated the two germline ends. The germline V gene encodes CDR1 MNHEY and CDR2 SVGAGI. The CDR3 here is CASSYSRDLGSPLHF. The CDR3 bases are TGTGCCAGCAGTTACTCGAGGGATCTTGGTTCACCCCTCCACTTT.

The genes are TRBV6-5 and TRBJ1-3; maybe TRBD1 (5 bases). Germline V gene data show CDR1 as MNHEY and CDR2 as SVGAGI. Trimming removed 2 bases from V and 6 bases from J, with 11 bases in between. The CDR3 is made up of 14 amino acids. CDR3 bases: TGTGCCAGCAGTTACGGCGGGACTGAAAACACCATATATTTT. The encoded protein is CASSYGGTENTIYF.

The chain couples TRBV5-1 to TRBJ2-3; D perhaps matches TRBD1 (5 bases). V lost 0 bases to trimming and J lost 1 base, with 15 bases between them. Germline lookup yields CDR1 SGHRS and CDR2 YFSETQ. The CDR3 has 17 amino acids. The chain's CDR3 is CASSLADPGWGTDTQYF. CDR3 coding DNA: TGCGCCAGCAGCTTGGCCGATCCAGGGTGGGGCACAGATACGCAGTATTTT. The full variable domain, rest sourced from reference TRBV5-1 and TRBJ2-3, is KAGVTQTPRYLIKTRGQQVTLSCSPISGHRSVSWYQQTPGQGLQFLFEYFSETQRNKGNFPGRFSGRQFSNSRSEMNVSTLELGDSALYLCASSLADPGWGTDTQYFGPGTRLTVL.

The chain links TRBV5-6 to TRBJ1-2; D not certain. Looked up from germline, CDR1 is SGHDT and CDR2 is YYEEEE. V shed 0 bases and J shed 6 bases, with 9 bases lying between them. This CDR3 comprises 13 residues. CDR3 in amino acids: CASSLGSQDGYTF. The CDR3 DNA reads TGTGCCAGCAGCTTGGGCAGTCAAGATGGCTACACCTTC.